Shown below are 7 T cell receptor beta chains from a single sample sequenced in a study of spatial heterogeneity in lung cancer. TCRdb independently ran MiXCR on the 5' RACE reads; one entry per CDR3 protein. There are approximately 2,800 distinct CDR3 sequences in the sample; around 6.6% occur only once, and approximately 16% lies in the top ten. Time point meaning: sample taken at primary tumor resection. The sample was normal lung tissue next to the tumor, taken at surgery. The source of these receptors is a male donor with early-stage non-small cell lung cancer.

This clonotype rates as medium-sized. The chain combines TRBV20-1 with TRBJ2-1, with 8 bases lining up with TRBD2. Germline V gene data show CDR1 as DFQATT and CDR2 as SNEGSKA (reference sequence). The CDR3 is 15 residues long. Unmatched junction bases numbered 9, after V lost 0 bases and J lost 8 bases. The CDR3 DNA sequence: TGCAGTGCTAGAGATACGGCGGGAGGCATGGATGAGCAGTTCTTC. Protein product: CSARDTAGGMDEQFF.

Within the sample, this clonotype is medium-sized. The chain carries TRBV4-1 and TRBJ1-1; D is undetermined. Trimming pared 3 bases from V and 1 base from J, leaving 9 bases between. Germline V gene data show CDR1 as MGHRA and CDR2 as YSYEKL. The CDR3 loop spans 14 amino acids. CDR3 residues: CASSHRTENTEAFF. The CDR3 DNA reads TGCGCCAGCAGCCACCGGACGGAGAACACTGAAGCTTTCTTT.

This clonotype is classed as medium-sized. CDR3 sequence reads: CASSQGGPQHF. The CDR3, as DNA: TGTGCCAGCAGCCAGGGTGGGCCCCAGCATTTT. The rearrangement links TRBV6-5 to TRBJ1-5, with a weak D call TRBD1 (5 bases). V was cut by 6 bases and J by 9 bases, with 9 bases left in between. This CDR3 contains 11 residues. Germline CDR1 MNHEY, CDR2 SVGAGI.

This clonotype is large. The V call is TRBV2, the J call TRBJ2-2, with TRBD1 matching over 10 bases. The CDR3 is 16 residues long. Trimming took 5 bases from V and 6 from J; bases not matched to a gene: 9. Germline V gene sequence: CDR1 SNHLY, CDR2 FYNNEI. The CDR3 DNA sequence: TGTGCCAGCAGTTACACCACCGGGACAGGGGCCGGGGAGCTGTTTTTT. It codes for CASSYTTGTGAGELFF.

By proportion, this clonotype is medium-sized (0.01 to 0.1%). The chain recombines TRBV9 with TRBJ2-7; 9 positions agree with TRBD1. This CDR3 contains 14 residues. CDR1 is SGDLS and CDR2 is YYNGEE in the germline V gene. The J segment lost 4 bases and the V segment lost 4 bases, leaving 6 bases of the junction unmatched. CDR3 sequence: CASSSRDRAYEQYF. The CDR3 bases are TGTGCCAGCAGCTCCCGGGACAGGGCATACGAGCAGTACTTC.

This clonotype was seen many times. The V call is TRBV7-2, the J call TRBJ2-7, with TRBD1 identical over 7 bases. This CDR3 is built from 14 residues. The V and J ends lost 5 bases and 3 bases, in that order; junction bases with no gene match: 7. The germline V gene encodes CDR1 SGHTA and CDR2 FQGNSA. In nucleotides, the CDR3 is TGTGCCAGCAGCGAGACAGGGAAGTTCTACGAGCAGTACTTC. This encodes CASSETGKFYEQYF.

In this sample, this clonotype turned up many times. This chain connects TRBV16 to TRBJ2-1; tentative D call: TRBD2 (6 bases). Trimming stripped 4 bases from V and 9 bases from J, with 16 bases between. This CDR3 contains 14 residues. The germline CDR1 and CDR2 sequences are KGHSY and FQNENV. CDR3 sequence: CASSPHGEGGEQFF. The CDR3 DNA follows: TGTGCCAGCAGCCCCCACGGAGAGGGAGGTGAGCAGTTCTTC.